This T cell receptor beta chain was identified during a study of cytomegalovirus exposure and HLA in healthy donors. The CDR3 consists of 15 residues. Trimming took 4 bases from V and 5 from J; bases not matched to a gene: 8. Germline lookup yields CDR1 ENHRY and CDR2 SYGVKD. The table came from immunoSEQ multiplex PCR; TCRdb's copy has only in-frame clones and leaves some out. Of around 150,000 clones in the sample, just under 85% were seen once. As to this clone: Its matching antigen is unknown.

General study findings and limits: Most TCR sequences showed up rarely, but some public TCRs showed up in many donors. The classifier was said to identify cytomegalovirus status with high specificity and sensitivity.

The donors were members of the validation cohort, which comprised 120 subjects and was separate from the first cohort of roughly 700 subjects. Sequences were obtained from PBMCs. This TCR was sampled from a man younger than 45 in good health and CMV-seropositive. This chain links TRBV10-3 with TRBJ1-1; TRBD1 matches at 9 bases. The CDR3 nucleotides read TGTGCCATCAGTGTGGGTCCCGGGACAGGGACTGAAGCTTTCTTT. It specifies CAISVGPGTGTEAFF.